Listed below are T cell receptor beta chains from one sample, sequenced in a study of cytomegalovirus exposure and HLA in healthy donors. Data came from immunoSEQ multiplex PCR; TCRdb stores just in-frame clones and leaves some out. This table holds roughly 180,000 clones, roughly 86% found once. The sequencing input was PBMCs. All receptors derive from a man aged 25-45 years in good health and CMV-seropositive. The CDR3 runs from the conserved cysteine through the conserved F or W. D genes are given only for firm matches. The size of a clone is reported for some rows only, either as once, few or many, or as a class for expanded clones.

-	-	TRBV6-1	TRBJ2-7	TGTGCCAGCAGTGAATTGAGGATCACAAAACGGTACGAGCAGTACTTC	CASSELRITKRYEQYF
-	-	TRBV2	TRBJ2-3	TGTGCCAGCGGTCGCGCGGCGGTCCCCCCAGATACGCAGTATTTT	CASGRAAVPPDTQYF
TRBD2	-	TRBV5-6	TRBJ2-5	TGCAGTAGCGGGAGGGTCGGAGAGACCCAGTACTTC	CSSGRVGETQYF
-	-	TRBV27	TRBJ2-7	TGTGCCAGCGGGCTGGACAGTAGCTACGAGCAGTACTTC	CASGLDSSYEQYF
-	-	TRBV28	TRBJ2-3	TGTGCCAGCAGTACCCCTACAGATACGCAGTATTTT	CASSTPTDTQYF
-	-	TRBV19	TRBJ1-4	TGTGCCAGTACTTACCCTAATGAAAAACTGTTTTTT	CASTYPNEKLFF
TRBD1	-	TRBV6-5	TRBJ2-3	TGTGCCAGCAGTTACTCTATGGGACAGGGGCCTGATACGCAGTATTTT	CASSYSMGQGPDTQYF
-	-	TRBV2	TRBJ1-5	TGTGCCAGCAGCAAACAGCTGCAATCAGCCCAGCATTTT	CASSKQLQSAQHF
-	-	TRBV20-1	TRBJ2-3	TGCAGTGCTAGTCGGGGAGATACGCAGTATTTT	CSASRGDTQYF
-	-	TRBV30	TRBJ1-1	TGTGCCTGGAGTCCCAGTGGGAGGACTGAAGCTTTCTTT	CAWSPSGRTEAFF
-	-	TRBV18	TRBJ1-6	TGTGCCAGCTCACCCAGACCGATCGGCGATTCACCCCTCCACTTT	CASSPRPIGDSPLHF
-	-	TRBV5-1	TRBJ2-5	TGCGCCAGCAGGGAAGGGACAATATCCCAAGAGACCCAGTACTTC	CASREGTISQETQYF
-	-	TRBV7-7	TRBJ2-5	TGTGCCAGCAGCTTAGCTACGGGCTACCGAGGGGAGACCCAGTACTTC	CASSLATGYRGETQYF
-	-	TRBV7-7	TRBJ1-4	TGTGCTAGCAGCTCGGGGTTTAATGAAAAACTGTTTTTT	CASSSGFNEKLFF
-	-	TRBV15	TRBJ2-7	TGTGCCACCAGCAGACCCGGGACCAGCTACGAGCAGTACTTC	CATSRPGTSYEQYF
-	-	TRBV9	TRBJ2-7	TGTGCCAGCAGCACCCACCAGGAGTTAGGGAACTACGAGCAGTACTTC	CASSTHQELGNYEQYF
-	-	TRBV6-1	TRBJ2-7	TGTGCCAGCAGTGAAGTCGGTTTGGGCGAGCAGTACTTC	CASSEVGLGEQYF
-	-	TRBV6-5	TRBJ1-6	TGTGCCAGCAGAACCCTTCCACCCCTCCACTTT	CASRTLPPLHF
-	-	TRBV4-3	TRBJ1-1	TGCGCCAGCAGCCAAGCGCGGCTTTTGAACACTGAAGCTTTCTTT	CASSQARLLNTEAFF
-	-	TRBV7-6	TRBJ2-2	TGTGCCAGCAGCTTAGCAAACGCCGGGACCCCTACCGGGGAGCTGTTTTTT	CASSLANAGTPTGELFF
-	once	TRBV5-4	TRBJ2-1	TGTGCCAGCAGCAGAGAGGGGGTTTTCGATGAGCAGTTCTTC	CASSREGVFDEQFF
-	-	TRBV23-1	TRBJ2-1	TGCGCCATGCAGATCCGGGACGGAACCTACAATGAGCAGTTCTTC	CAMQIRDGTYNEQFF
TRBD2	few	TRBV5-1	TRBJ2-7	TGCGCCAGCAGCTTGAAGCTAGCGGGAGCCTACGAGCAGTACTTC	CASSLKLAGAYEQYF
-	-	TRBV29-1	TRBJ1-2	TGCAGCGTAGGGGGATCATGGGCCTATGGCTACACCTTC	CSVGGSWAYGYTF
TRBD2	-	TRBV5-1	TRBJ2-2	TGCGCCAGCAGTTTCGGGACTAGCGGGTACACCGGGGAGCTGTTTTTT	CASSFGTSGYTGELFF
-	-	TRBV7-8	TRBJ2-1	TGTGCCAGCAGCTTAGTGGTCAGGGCCCACAATGAGCAGTTCTTC	CASSLVVRAHNEQFF
TRBD1	-	TRBV10-3	TRBJ1-1	TGTGCCATCGCACAGGGGAGGGATGAAGCTTTCTTT	CAIAQGRDEAFF
TRBD1	-	TRBV5-1	TRBJ2-5	TGCGCCAGCAGCTTACAGGGGGGAGAGACCCAGTACTTC	CASSLQGGETQYF
TRBD2	once	TRBV7-2	TRBJ2-7	TGTGCCAGCAGTCGGACTAGCGGTCTCTACGAGCAGTACTTC	CASSRTSGLYEQYF
TRBD1	-	TRBV29-1	TRBJ2-1	TGCAGCGTACTCCTGGGACAGGCCGTTAGCGATGAGCAGTTCTTC	CSVLLGQAVSDEQFF
TRBD1	-	TRBV30	TRBJ1-1	TGTGCCTGGAGCAAACAGGGGGGCACTGAAGCTTTCTTT	CAWSKQGGTEAFF
-	-	TRBV5-1	TRBJ2-7	TGCGCCAGCAGCAATGGAGTGTTGCTTGACACAAGAGCCTACGAGCAGTACTTC	CASSNGVLLDTRAYEQYF
TRBD2	once	TRBV5-1	TRBJ2-1	TGCGCCAGCAGCTCAGGGACTAGCGGGAGGGGTGAGCAGTTCTTC	CASSSGTSGRGEQFF
-	few	TRBV19	TRBJ2-2	TGTGCCAGTAGTATAGGACAGGCGAGGGCCGGGGAGCTGTTTTTT	CASSIGQARAGELFF
-	-	TRBV6-6	TRBJ1-5	TGTGCCAGCAATCAACAGGACGCTAGCAATCAGCCCCAGCATTTT	CASNQQDASNQPQHF
-	-	TRBV2	TRBJ2-5	TGTGCCAGCAGTGAAGTTAGCGGTGTTGAGACCCAGTACTTC	CASSEVSGVETQYF
TRBD2	-	TRBV28	TRBJ2-3	TGTGCCGGACTCCGGGCGGGGGGAGATACGCAGTATTTT	CAGLRAGGDTQYF
-	-	TRBV6-6	TRBJ2-7	TGTGCCAGCAGTTACTTTGGAGACACCAACTACGAGCAGTACTTC	CASSYFGDTNYEQYF
-	-	TRBV19	TRBJ1-1	TGTGCCAGTAGCAATCGCCAGAACACTGAAGCTTTCTTT	CASSNRQNTEAFF
TRBD1	-	TRBV29-1	TRBJ1-2	TGCAGCGTTGGGACAGGGGAAACCTATGGCTACACCTTC	CSVGTGETYGYTF
TRBD2	few	TRBV27	TRBJ2-7	TGTGCCAGCAGTATATCGGGGGGGGCGGACGAGCAGTACTTC	CASSISGGADEQYF
-	-	TRBV5-1	TRBJ2-7	TGCGCCAGCAGCTTGGTAGCGGAAGAGCAGTACTTC	CASSLVAEEQYF
TRBD1	once	TRBV6-4	TRBJ1-2	TGTGCCAACAACCGGGACAGCCCCTCCGGTCGGTGCTACACCTTC	CANNRDSPSGRCYTF
TRBD2	-	TRBV11-2	TRBJ2-7	TGTGCCAGCAGCCCGGGACTAGCGGGAACCTACGAGCAGTACTTC	CASSPGLAGTYEQYF
TRBD1	-	TRBV6-5	TRBJ2-7	TGTGCCAGCAGTACAGGGGGGACAGCCCCCTACGAGCAGTACTTC	CASSTGGTAPYEQYF
TRBD2	-	TRBV4-3	TRBJ2-5	TGCGCCAGCAGCCAAGCGGGAGGGGGGACCCAGTACTTC	CASSQAGGGTQYF
-	once	TRBV29-1	TRBJ2-7	TGCAGCGTCCGGGACGGCTCCTACGAGCAGTACTTC	CSVRDGSYEQYF
-	-	TRBV7-6	TRBJ1-3	TGTGCCAGCAGCTCCACTTGGCAGGCTTCATTTTCTGGAAACACCATATATTTT	CASSSTWQASFSGNTIYF